The present T cell receptor (beta chain) was sequenced within a study of blood T cells in healthy people across ages. Study-wide results and limits: Measured against age, TCR beta diversity per million T cells decreased in a roughly linear manner.

As for this clonotype: Its antigen is not known.

Healthy Caucasian individuals from Russia aged about 6 to 100 served as donors. Primed by a sample-barcoded 5' primer and a J-beta primer mix, a second PCR proceeded for roughly 6 to 12 cycles. The template-switch adaptor, which had 12 random nucleotides, put a tag on each cDNA molecule. Each of the samples gave a minimum of 2.5 million paired-end reads that contained CDR3. MiXCR, applied by TCRdb to the 5' RACE reads, yields one record per CDR3 protein. There are roughly 1.5 million distinct CDR3 sequences in the sample; roughly 43% occur only once, and 4% lies in the top ten. Germline V gene sequence: CDR1 DFQATT, CDR2 SNEGSKA (reference sequence). CDR3 length: 17 amino acids. V lost 2 bases and J lost 5, with 22 bases in between.

This receptor was obtained from a woman aged 18-35 years in good health. Sequenced input: blood. The chain links TRBV20-1 to TRBJ1-5; weak D call: TRBD1 (6 bases). The CDR3 nucleotides read TGCAGTGCTAGACCAGGGGAGTTGAGAGGGCCCGATCAGCCCCAGCATTTT. Its protein is CSARPGELRGPDQPQHF.